This T cell receptor beta chain was retrieved from a study of blood T cell repertoires in COVID-19. The CDR3 spans 12 residues. The ends were cut back, 5 bases at V and 0 bases at J, with 3 bases in the middle. The germline V gene encodes CDR1 SGHAT and CDR2 FQNNGV. Seattle cases were enrolled at active infection and followed longitudinally. Only in-frame clones appear in the TCRdb table, and some are missing; sequencing was by immunoSEQ multiplex PCR. The repertoire holds about 130,000 clones, with about 85% as singletons. This receptor was obtained from an elderly woman with COVID-19, enrolled during active disease. The genes are TRBV11-2 and TRBJ2-3; D not certain. The sample taken for sequencing was peripheral blood. The CDR3 loop is CASSQSTDTQYF. Here the CDR3 DNA reads TGTGCCAGCAGCCAAAGCACAGATACGCAGTATTTT.